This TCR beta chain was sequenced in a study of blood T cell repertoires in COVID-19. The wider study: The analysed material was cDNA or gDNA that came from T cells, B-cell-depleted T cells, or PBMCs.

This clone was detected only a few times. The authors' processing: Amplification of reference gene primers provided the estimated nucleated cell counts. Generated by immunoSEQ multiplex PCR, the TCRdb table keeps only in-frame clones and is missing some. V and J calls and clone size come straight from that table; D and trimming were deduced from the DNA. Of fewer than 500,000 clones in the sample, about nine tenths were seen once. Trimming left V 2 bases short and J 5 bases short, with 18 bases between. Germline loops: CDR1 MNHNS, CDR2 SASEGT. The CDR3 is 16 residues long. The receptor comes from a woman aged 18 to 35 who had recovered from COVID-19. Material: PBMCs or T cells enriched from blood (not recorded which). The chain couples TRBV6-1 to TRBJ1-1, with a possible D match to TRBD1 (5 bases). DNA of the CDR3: TGTGCCAGCAGTGAATCGGGGGGATGGGTAGGGACTGAAGCTTTCTTT. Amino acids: CASSESGGWVGTEAFF.